This paragraph covers one T cell receptor (beta chain) sequence. A junction boundary mismatches the germline segment, possibly from a read error. These data are taken from a study of molecular identifiers for immune sequencing clone quantification. A single record per CDR3 protein comes from TCRdb applying MiXCR to the PCR reads. In the table there are around 460,000 distinct CDR3 sequences, about a fifth of which are singletons. CDR1 and CDR2 (germline): MNHEY, SMNVEV (reference sequence). This CDR3 is 13 amino acids long. The sample consisted of naive CD8+ T cells from blood, with Jurkat cell RNA spiked in. Subset described: FACS-sorted CD8+CD4-CCR7+CD45RA+ naive T cells. The sequence was obtained from a human donor in good health. Some libraries in this study had Jurkat cell RNA spiked in. This chain links TRBV27 with TRBJ2-7, with 7 bases identical to TRBD1. CDR3: CAGSVDRSYEQYF. In DNA form, the CDR3 reads TGTGCCGGCAGCGTGGACAGGAGCTACGAGCAGTACTTC.